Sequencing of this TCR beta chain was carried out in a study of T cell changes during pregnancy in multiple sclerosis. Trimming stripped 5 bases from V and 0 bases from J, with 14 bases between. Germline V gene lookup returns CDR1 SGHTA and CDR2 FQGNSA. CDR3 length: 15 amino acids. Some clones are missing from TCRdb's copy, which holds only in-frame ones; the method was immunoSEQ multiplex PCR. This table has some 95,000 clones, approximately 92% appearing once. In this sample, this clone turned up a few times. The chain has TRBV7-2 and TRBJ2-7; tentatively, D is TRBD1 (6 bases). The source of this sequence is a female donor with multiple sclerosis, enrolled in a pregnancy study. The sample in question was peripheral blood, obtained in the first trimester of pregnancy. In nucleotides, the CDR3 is TGTGCCAGCAGCCTTTACAGGGCAGGCTCCTACGAGCAGTACTTC. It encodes CASSLYRAGSYEQYF.